The TCR beta chain described here comes from a study of T cell responses to AZD1222 COVID-19 vaccine. Study-level findings and limits: Only 6 or 7 individuals given AZD1222 were seropositive at baseline.

This CDR3 spans 17 amino acids. V gave up 4 bases and J gave up 0 bases; unmatched junction bases: 3. Germline V gene sequence: CDR1 SGHRS, CDR2 YFSETQ. Turning to this clone: Its antigen remains unknown.

Produced via immunoSEQ multiplex PCR; TCRdb's table is partial and in-frame only. The data show approximately 110,000 clones, 70% to 90% seen once. This sequence was found in an adult who received the AZD1222 COVID-19 vaccine. This chain links TRBV5-1 with TRBJ1-6, with TRBD1 matching 11 bases. The source material was peripheral blood, sampled 28 days after the second AZD1222 dose. The CDR3 nucleotides are TGCGCCAGCAGCACCGGGACAGGGGGCTCCTATAATTCACCCCTCCACTTT. Its protein is CASSTGTGGSYNSPLHF.